The 27 T cell receptor beta chains below come from one sample, sequenced in a study of OX40 agonist ivuxolimab in advanced cancers. Only in-frame clones appear in the TCRdb table, and some are missing; sequencing was by immunoSEQ multiplex PCR. The table shows approximately 20,000 clones, with 88% occurring only once. This specimen was CD4+ or CD8+ T cells sorted from blood, taken in a trial of the OX40 agonist ivuxolimab. Receptors were obtained from an adult with an advanced solid tumor such as melanoma, head and neck, liver or kidney cancer.

The gene calls are TRBV5-6 and TRBJ2-7; D perhaps matches TRBD2 (5 bases). The CDR3 spans 14 residues. V gave up 3 bases and J gave up 0 bases, with 10 bases separating them. Germline V gives CDR1 SGHDT, CDR2 YYEEEE. The CDR3 reads CASSWSGNSYEQYF. DNA of the CDR3: TGTGCCAGCAGCTGGAGCGGCAACTCCTACGAGCAGTACTTC.

The DNA for the CDR3 is TGTGCCAGCAGTTTGGGCGGGGCTGGACCCGAGCAGTACTTC. Translating gives CASSLGGAGPEQYF. The rearrangement uses TRBV27 and TRBJ2-7; D possibly corresponds to TRBD2 (6 bases). Per germline, CDR1 MNHEY and CDR2 SMNVEV (reference sequence). This CDR3 has 14 residues. V lost 3 bases and J lost 6, with 15 bases in between.

This chain joins TRBV2 and TRBJ2-7, with D maybe TRBD2 (7 bases). Per germline, CDR1 SNHLY and CDR2 FYNNEI. The CDR3 is 13 residues long. Trimming took 8 bases from V and 3 from J, leaving 14 bases between them. The DNA for the CDR3 is TGTGCCAGCGACAGAAGGGGGGGCTACGAGCAGTACTTC. It specifies CASDRRGGYEQYF.

The chain carries TRBV2 and TRBJ2-2; D tentatively fits TRBD1 or TRBD2 (5 bases each). V lost 10 bases to trimming and J lost 6 bases, with 12 bases between them. Germline CDR1 is SNHLY and CDR2 is FYNNEI. The CDR3 is made up of 12 amino acids. The CDR3 sequence is CAIRDAPGELFF. As DNA, the CDR3 is TGTGCCATCCGGGACGCCCCCGGGGAGCTGTTTTTT. The full variable domain, completed using reference TRBV2 and TRBJ2-2, is EPEVTQTPSHQVTQMGQEVILRCVPISNHLYFYWYRQILGQKVEFLVSFYNNEISEKSEIFDDQFSVERPDGSNFTLKIRSTKLEDSAMYFCAIRDAPGELFFGEGSRLTVL.

CDR3 amino acids: CATAIGVGEKLFF. In nucleotides, the CDR3 is TGTGCCACCGCGATAGGGGTAGGGGAAAAACTGTTTTTT. The chain carries TRBV7-6 and TRBJ1-4; D is possibly TRBD1 (5 bases). V was cut by 10 bases and J by 8 bases, with 17 bases left in between. The CDR3 extends over 13 amino acids. Germline V gene data show CDR1 as SGHVS and CDR2 as FNYEAQ. Variable domain in full (rest from reference TRBV7-6 and TRBJ1-4): GAGVSQSPRYKVTKRGQDVALRCDPISGHVSLYWYRQALGQGPEFLTYFNYEAQQDKSGLPNDRFSAERPEGSISTLTIQRTEQRDSAMYRCATAIGVGEKLFFGSGTQLSVL.

The chain couples TRBV9 to TRBJ2-1; 14 nucleotides line up with TRBD2. The V gene end was trimmed by 4 bases and the J gene end by 9 bases; junction bases not matched to a gene: 6. Per germline, CDR1 SGDLS and CDR2 YYNGEE. The CDR3 spans 15 residues. In nucleotides, the CDR3 is TGTGCCAGCAGCCCTCGGACTAGCGGGAGGACTGAGCAGTTCTTC. It yields the protein CASSPRTSGRTEQFF.

This chain links TRBV2 with TRBJ2-7; weak D call: TRBD2 (7 bases). Germline-derived CDR1 and CDR2 are SNHLY and FYNNEI. CDR3 size: 13 residues. Trimming stripped 8 bases from V and 6 bases from J, with 17 bases between. The CDR3 sequence is CASLGGRVLEQYF. The CDR3 DNA is TGTGCCAGCCTAGGGGGGAGGGTGCTCGAGCAGTACTTC.

This rearrangement joins TRBV6-4 to TRBJ2-4; D is undetermined. V lost 0 bases and J lost 1, with 25 bases in between. The V gene's germline CDR1 is MRHNA and CDR2 SNTAGT. The CDR3 is 21 amino acids. The CDR3 DNA reads as TGTGCCAGCAGTGACTCGCGTAAATGGAAGTGGGGATTTGGGGCCAAAAACATTCAGTACTTC. It encodes CASSDSRKWKWGFGAKNIQYF.

The chain joins TRBV7-9 to TRBJ1-4; 9 bases align to TRBD1. This CDR3 contains 14 residues. Germline V gene lookup returns CDR1 SEHNR and CDR2 FQNEAQ (reference sequence). The J segment lost 7 bases and the V segment lost 5 bases, leaving 5 bases of the junction unmatched. This CDR3 is CASSQTGGGEKLFF. The CDR3 DNA sequence: TGTGCCAGCAGCCAGACAGGGGGGGGTGAAAAACTGTTTTTT. Full variable domain (missing parts from reference TRBV7-9 and TRBJ1-4): DTGVSQNPRHKITKRGQNVTFRCDPISEHNRLYWYRQTLGQGPEFLTYFQNEAQLEKSRLLSDRFSAERPKGSFSTLEIQRTEQGDSAMYLCASSQTGGGEKLFFGSGTQLSVL.

This rearrangement joins TRBV10-3 to TRBJ2-1; D is perhaps TRBD1 or TRBD2 (5 bases each). Trimming removed 8 bases at V and 10 bases at J, with 15 bases between. Germline V gene sequence: CDR1 ENHRY, CDR2 SYGVKD. This CDR3 comprises 12 residues. CDR3 in amino acids: CAILGPRGEQFF. The CDR3, as DNA: TGTGCCATCCTGGGTCCACGGGGCGAGCAGTTCTTC.

V is TRBV13 and J is TRBJ1-4; D not resolved. Germline V gives CDR1 PRHDT, CDR2 FYEKMQ (reference sequence). The ends were cut back, 6 bases at V and 2 bases at J, with 16 bases in the middle. The CDR3 spans 16 residues. The CDR3 protein is CASSTRSEATNEKLFF. CDR3 nucleotides: TGTGCCAGCAGTACGCGCTCGGAGGCCACTAATGAAAAACTGTTTTTT.

The rearrangement uses TRBV5-5 and TRBJ1-5; D not certain. Germline CDR1 is SGHKS and CDR2 is YYEKEE (reference sequence). This CDR3 is built from 15 residues. V was trimmed by 0 bases and J by 4 bases, leaving 11 bases between them. CDR3 amino acids: CASSLVRSANQPQHF. CDR3 nucleotide sequence: TGTGCCAGCAGCTTGGTAAGGTCTGCGAATCAGCCCCAGCATTTT.

This clone is deemed large. V and J are TRBV11-2 and TRBJ1-5; D ambiguous. Trimming shortened V by 1 base and J by 3 bases, and 7 bases separated the two germline ends. The CDR3 totals 14 residues. Looked up from germline, CDR1 is SGHAT and CDR2 is FQNNGV. CDR3: CASSLGGNNQPQHF. The CDR3 nucleotides are TGTGCCAGCAGCTTAGGCGGGAACAATCAGCCCCAGCATTTT. Filled out from reference TRBV11-2 and TRBJ1-5, the complete variable domain reads EAGVAQSPRYKIIEKRQSVAFWCNPISGHATLYWYQQILGQGPKLLIQFQNNGVVDDSQLPKDRFSAERLKGVDSTLKIQPAKLEDSAVYLCASSLGGNNQPQHFGDGTRLSIL.

The chain is built from TRBV9 and TRBJ2-5; tentative D call: TRBD2 (5 bases). Trimming pared 0 bases from V and 4 bases from J, leaving 10 bases between. Germline V lookup: CDR1 SGDLS, CDR2 YYNGEE. The CDR3 is 14 amino acids. CDR3 nucleotides: TGTGCCAGCAGCGTAGACGGGGTTTCAGAGACCCAGTACTTC. Protein sequence: CASSVDGVSETQYF.

On this clone itself: Because the CDR3's place on the DNA is in doubt, the DNA is left out and the CDR3 is given as listed by TCRdb. The chain combines TRBV19 with TRBJ1-5; the table gives TRBD1 as D, unverified against the DNA. The CDR3 numbers 15 amino acids, ends counted. Germline V gene data show CDR1 as LNHDA and CDR2 as SQIVND (reference sequence). This chain's CDR3 is CASTSDRGFFNAPHF.

The chain joins TRBV27 to TRBJ2-1; D call uncertain. Germline values: CDR1 MNHEY, CDR2 SMNVEV (reference sequence). The V end lost 5 bases, the J end lost 9 bases, and 11 bases lay between the germline ends. The CDR3 consists of 12 residues. The CDR3 bases are TGTGCCAGCAGTAGGCGACTCGGTGAGCAGTTCTTC. It specifies CASSRRLGEQFF.

This clone was counted once. The chain employs TRBV4-1 and TRBJ2-6; D not certain. This CDR3 has 18 residues. From germline, CDR1 is MGHRA and CDR2 YSYEKL. V was cut by 1 base and J by 0 bases, with 13 bases left in between. CDR3 in amino acids: CASSQVPELYSGANVLTF. The CDR3 coding sequence is TGCGCCAGCAGCCAAGTTCCGGAATTATACTCTGGGGCCAACGTCCTGACTTTC.

The chain employs TRBV7-2 and TRBJ1-1, with a weak D call TRBD1 (5 bases). The V gene's germline CDR1 is SGHTA and CDR2 FQGNSA. Trimming took off 4 bases at V and 3 bases at J, with 15 bases between the two ends. The CDR3 has 15 residues. The DNA of the CDR3 is TGTGCCAGCAGCTCAACCAGGGTCAGGGACACTGAAGCTTTCTTT. The encoded protein is CASSSTRVRDTEAFF.

This clone was observed once. CDR3 region: CAWGQGEIQPQHF. CDR3 DNA: TGTGCCTGGGGACAGGGGGAGATTCAGCCCCAGCATTTT. The rearrangement joins TRBV30 to TRBJ1-5; 10 bases match TRBD1. This CDR3 comprises 13 residues. Germline V lookup: CDR1 GTSNPN, CDR2 SVGIG (reference sequence). V was pared by 5 bases and J by 6 bases, with 4 bases of the junction left unmatched. The full variable domain, rest sourced from reference TRBV30 and TRBJ1-5, is SQTIHQWPATLVQPVGSPLSLECTVEGTSNPNLYWYRQAAGRGLQLLFYSVGIGQISSEVPQNLSASRPQDRQFILSSKKLLLSDSGFYLCAWGQGEIQPQHFGDGTRLSIL.

V usage is TRBV2 and J usage is TRBJ1-3, with D perhaps matching TRBD1 (5 bases). Germline V gene data show CDR1 as SNHLY and CDR2 as FYNNEI. With 2 bases removed from V and 0 bases from J, the gap between germline ends came to 11 bases. This CDR3 spans 16 amino acids. The DNA for the CDR3 is TGTGCCAGCAGTGAAATGACAGATCTCTCTGGAAACACCATATATTTT. Its translation: CASSEMTDLSGNTIYF.

The chain combines TRBV2 with TRBJ1-3; TRBD1 is a possible D gene (5 bases). The CDR3 has 16 residues. The V gene lost 7 bases and the J gene lost 2 bases, with 18 bases spanning the gap. Germline assignment: CDR1 SNHLY and CDR2 FYNNEI. CDR3 DNA: TGTGCCAGCAAAGGGGCCGATTTCAGGGCTGGAAACACCATATATTTT. Translating it yields CASKGADFRAGNTIYF.

This sequence joins TRBV6-4 and TRBJ2-3, with 9 bases matching TRBD2. CDR3 length: 15 residues. V trimming: 4 bases; J trimming: 2 bases; junction bases outside the gene matches: 4. Per germline, CDR1 MRHNA and CDR2 SNTAGT. CDR3 sequence: CASSASSGDTDTQYF. Here the CDR3 DNA reads TGTGCCAGCAGTGCTTCTAGCGGGGACACAGATACGCAGTATTTT.

The chain carries TRBV5-5 and TRBJ1-1; D might be TRBD1 (6 bases). The CDR3 sequence is 12 residues long. V gave up 4 bases and J gave up 3 bases, with 7 bases separating them. CDR1 is SGHKS, CDR2 YYEKEE, per germline (reference sequence). The CDR3 DNA sequence: TGTGCCAGCAGCCCAGGGGACACTGAAGCTTTCTTT. Translated: CASSPGDTEAFF.

Notes on this clone: A much larger clone lies one base from this, so it may be a read error. The V call is TRBV28, the J call TRBJ2-1; unclear D gene. The ends were cut back, 2 bases at V and 9 bases at J, with 14 bases in the middle. The germline V gene has CDR1 MDHEN and CDR2 SYDVKM. The CDR3 has 14 amino acids. As DNA, the CDR3 is TGTGCCAGCAGTTTACCGGACCCTATTCGTGAGCAGTTCTTC. Protein sequence: CASSLPDPIREQFF. The whole variable domain, remainder taken from reference TRBV28 and TRBJ2-1, is DVKVTQSSRYLVKRTGEKVFLECVQDMDHENMFWYRQDPGLGLRLIYFSYDVKMKEKGDIPEGYSVSREKKERFSLILESASTNQTSMYLCASSLPDPIREQFFGPGTRLTVL.

The CDR3 reads CASSLRLAEHSYEQYF. The CDR3 DNA reads as TGTGCCAGCAGCTTGAGGTTGGCGGAACACTCCTACGAGCAGTACTTC. The chain employs TRBV5-5 and TRBJ2-7; D gene ambiguous. V dropped 1 base and J dropped 0 bases, with 14 bases sitting between them. This CDR3 comprises 16 residues. Germline V lookup: CDR1 SGHKS, CDR2 YYEKEE (reference sequence).

The chain joins TRBV7-7 to TRBJ2-2; D may be TRBD2 (5 bases). The CDR3 length is 14 residues. CDR1 SSHAT and CDR2 FNYEAQ come from the germline V gene (reference sequence). V lost 2 bases and J 6 bases, leaving 10 bases between the germline ends. CDR3 protein: CASSLTYGAGELFF. The CDR3 DNA is TGTGCCAGCAGCTTAACCTACGGGGCCGGGGAGCTGTTTTTT.

The CDR3 loop is CASSPELARSQETQYF. Written as DNA, the CDR3 is TGTGCCAGCAGCCCAGAACTAGCCCGCTCGCAAGAGACCCAGTACTTC. This chain links TRBV7-9 with TRBJ2-5; D might be TRBD2 (6 bases). CDR1 is SEHNR, CDR2 FQNEAQ, per germline (reference sequence). This CDR3 region has 16 residues. V lost 5 bases to trimming and J lost 2 bases, with 18 bases between them. The variable domain in full, with the rest retrieved from reference TRBV7-9 and TRBJ2-5, is DTGVSQNPRHKITKRGQNVTFRCDPISEHNRLYWYRQTLGQGPEFLTYFQNEAQLEKSRLLSDRFSAERPKGSFSTLEIQRTEQGDSAMYLCASSPELARSQETQYFGPGTRLLVL.